The clone carrying this T cell receptor (beta chain) was observed once. The CDR3 sequence is 12 residues long. Germline V gives CDR1 KGHDR, CDR2 SFDVKD. The V and J ends lost 2 bases and 5 bases respectively, with 5 bases between them. This sample is part of a study of control samples from healthy donors and cancer patients. TCRdb's copy holds only in-frame clones and misses some; the assay was immunoSEQ multiplex PCR. The data contain fewer than 150,000 clones, about nine tenths of them singletons. This receptor was obtained from a woman in her late teens or twenties in good health. The chain is built from TRBV24-1 and TRBJ1-1, with a weak D call TRBD1 (5 bases). The sequenced sample was blood. The CDR3 spells CATSDWGTEAFF. The CDR3 region has the DNA TGTGCCACCAGTGATTGGGGGACTGAAGCTTTCTTT.